The clone carrying this T cell receptor (beta chain) was counted at least ten times. Its target is unknown. Amplicons of TCR beta CDR3 were generated from genomic DNA by two-round multiplex PCR. Used in first-round PCR were primers specific to each TRBV and TRBJ gene. TCRdb reanalysed the multiplex PCR reads using MiXCR and keeps one entry per CDR3 protein. This sample has fewer than 40,000 distinct CDR3 sequences, with 32% found just once. This entry comes from a study of prognosis after radiotherapy for stage I lung cancer. Study-wide context: The study enrolled patients with stage I non-small cell lung cancer between 2018 and early 2019. Radiotherapy: SBRT, 3 to 5 fractions, biologically effective dose at least 100 Gy.

Study conclusions and caveats: Among patients who developed distant metastases, Shannon entropy after stereotactic body radiation therapy was lower.

Germline V lookup: CDR1 SGHDT, CDR2 YYEEEE. The CDR3 loop spans 14 amino acids. With 6 bases removed from V and 3 bases from J, the gap between germline ends came to 16 bases. The chain couples TRBV5-6 to TRBJ2-7, with D possibly being TRBD2 (6 bases). The receptor comes from a donor aged 50 or older with non-small cell lung cancer. The sample consisted of PBMCs, taken before or after stereotactic body radiation therapy (not recorded which). The CDR3 coding sequence is TGTGCCAGCATGCGCCGGGACTGGAGCTACGAGCAGTACTTC. The encoded protein is CASMRRDWSYEQYF.